A single sample is the source of the 18 T cell receptor beta chains below, sequenced in a study of T cells in Graves' hyperthyroidism and ophthalmopathy. Amplification of TCR beta CDR3 regions used RNA as the template. Initially, a first-round RT-PCR of the TCR CDR3 employed the HTBI primer set. TCRdb re-called the multiplex PCR reads through MiXCR, storing one row per CDR3 protein. The sample carries roughly 300,000 distinct CDR3 sequences, 15% to 20% recorded once. The specimen was blood. The receptors were gathered from a woman aged 45 to 65 with Graves' hyperthyroidism.

Many counts were recorded for this clonotype. The CDR3 here is CASSLNRYNEQFF. The CDR3 DNA reads TGTGCCAGCAGTTTAAACAGATACAATGAGCAGTTCTTC. This chain links TRBV27 with TRBJ2-1; D gene ambiguous. There are 13 residues in the CDR3. Per the germline V gene, CDR1 is MNHEY and CDR2 is SMNVEV (reference sequence). The V end lost 2 bases, the J end lost 4 bases, and 6 bases lay between the germline ends.

This clonotype was seen only a few times. V is TRBV19 and J is TRBJ2-5; D is possibly TRBD2 (5 bases). Deletions cut 3 bases from V and 5 bases from J, with 16 bases between. CDR1 and CDR2 from the germline V gene are LNHDA and SQIVND (reference sequence). The CDR3 sequence is 15 residues long. The CDR3 DNA reads as TGTGCCAGTAGTATTTGGGCTGAACCGGGGGAGACCCAGTACTTC. Translation: CASSIWAEPGETQYF.

This clonotype was seen ten or more times. The chain carries TRBV5-1 and TRBJ1-1; possible D gene TRBD1, 5 bases. The germline V and J ends were trimmed by 4 bases and 0 bases, with 13 bases remaining between them. The CDR3 consists of 15 residues. Germline CDR1 reads SGHRS; CDR2 reads YFSETQ. CDR3 DNA: TGCGCCAGCAGCCCCTCGGGGCGGTTGAACACTGAAGCTTTCTTT. Protein sequence: CASSPSGRLNTEAFF.

This clonotype was seen many times. This rearrangement joins TRBV29-1 to TRBJ2-7; 7 bases are shared with TRBD1. Germline loops: CDR1 SQVTM, CDR2 ANQGSEA. The V and J ends lost 5 bases and 3 bases, in that order; junction bases with no gene match: 7. The length of the CDR3 is 13 residues. The CDR3 bases are TGCAGCGTTACTACAGGGGCAAGCTACGAGCAGTACTTC. Translating it yields CSVTTGASYEQYF.

This clonotype appeared a few times. The rearrangement links TRBV7-8 to TRBJ1-6; 8 bases line up with TRBD1. The CDR3 is 17 amino acids. Per germline, CDR1 SGHVS and CDR2 FQNEAQ. The junction had 12 bases not matched to a gene; V was cut back by 4 bases and J by 7 bases. The CDR3 DNA sequence: TGTGCCAGCAGCTCGGACCCGACAGGGGTGGGAAATTCACCCCTCCACTTT. This codes for CASSSDPTGVGNSPLHF. The full variable domain, completed using reference TRBV7-8 and TRBJ1-6, is GAGVSQSPRYKVAKRGQDVALRCDPISGHVSLFWYQQALGQGPEFLTYFQNEAQLDKSGLPSDRFFAERPEGSVSTLKIQRTQQEDSAVYLCASSSDPTGVGNSPLHFGNGTRLTVT.

At least ten counts were recorded for this clonotype. The rearrangement uses TRBV6-1 and TRBJ2-2; D gene ambiguous. The CDR3 is 14 residues long. Germline CDR1 reads MNHNS; CDR2 reads SASEGT. Trimming removed 7 bases from V and 3 bases from J, with 12 bases in between. CDR3 DNA sequence: TGTGCCAGCATTAAATCGATCGACACCGGGGAGCTGTTTTTT. Its protein product is CASIKSIDTGELFF.

This chain uses TRBV24-1 with TRBJ2-5, with D tentatively TRBD2 (6 bases). Trimming took off 4 bases at V and 5 bases at J, with 13 bases between the two ends. This CDR3 comprises 14 residues. Germline V lookup: CDR1 KGHDR, CDR2 SFDVKD. CDR3 DNA: TGTGCCACCAGTGACCGGCGGGATGTGGAGACCCAGTACTTC. Its translation is CATSDRRDVETQYF.

The chain uses TRBV6-5 and TRBJ1-5; D may be TRBD1 (6 bases). V was shortened by 0 bases and J by 3 bases, with 15 bases between the two germline ends. The germline V gene encodes CDR1 MNHEY and CDR2 SVGAGI. The CDR3 loop spans 17 amino acids. This CDR3 reads CASSYSVDSPFNQPQHF. The CDR3 DNA follows: TGTGCCAGCAGTTACTCGGTGGACAGTCCCTTCAATCAGCCCCAGCATTTT.

There are many counts of this clonotype. The V call is TRBV11-2, the J call TRBJ2-1; D may match TRBD1 or TRBD2 (5 bases each). The V end was cut by 6 bases, the J end by 7 bases, with 19 bases between. In germline, CDR1 is SGHAT, CDR2 FQNNGV. The CDR3 length is 15 residues. CDR3 residues: CASSWGFGSQNEQFF. The CDR3 DNA reads TGTGCCAGCAGTTGGGGGTTTGGGTCCCAAAATGAGCAGTTCTTC.

Ten or more counts support this clonotype. The genes are TRBV3-1 and TRBJ1-1; 9 bases are shared with TRBD1. CDR1 is LGHDT, CDR2 YNNKEL, per germline (reference sequence). The CDR3 totals 14 residues. The V segment lost 6 bases and the J segment 6 bases; nucleotides outside the gene matches: 8. CDR3 protein: CASSFTGGNSEAFF. The CDR3 DNA follows: TGTGCCAGCAGTTTTACAGGGGGCAATTCTGAAGCTTTCTTT.

The V and J genes are TRBV6-8 and TRBJ2-1; the match to TRBD2 covers 10 bases. The germline V gene encodes CDR1 MNHGY and CDR2 SAAAGT. The CDR3 consists of 13 residues. Trimming removed 10 bases from V and 4 bases from J; junction bases left unmatched: 4. The CDR3 reads CATGTSVYNEQFF. The DNA of the CDR3 is TGTGCCACCGGGACTAGCGTGTACAATGAGCAGTTCTTC.

This clonotype was counted many times. The rearrangement links TRBV11-2 to TRBJ1-5; TRBD1 aligns across 8 bases. Looked up from germline, CDR1 is SGHAT and CDR2 is FQNNGV. The CDR3 contains 15 residues. V was clipped by 4 bases and J by 5 bases; unmatched bases: 7. The CDR3 sequence is CASSSSTGEDQPQHF. The CDR3 coding sequence is TGTGCCAGCAGCTCCTCGACAGGGGAAGATCAGCCCCAGCATTTT.

This clonotype was recorded a few times. This chain joins TRBV2 and TRBJ2-7; 14 bases map to TRBD2. Germline-derived CDR1 and CDR2 are SNHLY and FYNNEI. J lost 7 bases, V lost 10 bases, and 6 bases had no gene match. The length of the CDR3 is 13 residues. CDR3 loop: CANGLAGGQEQYF. DNA of the CDR3: TGTGCCAACGGACTAGCGGGAGGACAAGAGCAGTACTTC.

Many counts were recorded for this clonotype. The chain carries TRBV18 and TRBJ1-4; 10 bases map to TRBD1. Germline V gene lookup returns CDR1 KGHSH and CDR2 LQKENI. The CDR3 runs 16 residues. Germline trimming cut 2 bases from V and 5 bases from J; bases unmatched to any gene: 5. CDR3 sequence (DNA): TGTGCCAGCTCACCAATCCCGGGACAGGGGAATGAAAAACTGTTTTTT. This gives the protein CASSPIPGQGNEKLFF.

This clonotype turned up a few times. This chain joins TRBV3-1 and TRBJ2-1, with 9 positions matching TRBD1. Trimming at V came to 3 bases and at J to 5 bases, leaving 5 bases not matched to a gene. The germline V gene encodes CDR1 LGHDT and CDR2 YNNKEL (reference sequence). The CDR3 is made up of 15 amino acids. CDR3 coding DNA: TGTGCCAGCAGCCACCCCGACAGGGGGAACAATGAGCAGTTCTTC. Translating it yields CASSHPDRGNNEQFF.

V gene TRBV19 combines with J gene TRBJ1-1, with D possibly matching TRBD1 (5 bases). V lost 9 bases and J 11 bases, leaving 19 bases between the germline ends. This CDR3 has 12 residues. Per germline, CDR1 LNHDA and CDR2 SQIVND (reference sequence). This chain's CDR3 is CASSPPGLAAFF. The CDR3 DNA reads as TGTGCCAGCAGCCCCCCGGGACTAGCGGCTTTCTTT. The full variable domain, rest sourced from reference TRBV19 and TRBJ1-1, is DGGITQSPKYLFRKEGQNVTLSCEQNLNHDAMYWYRQDPGQGLRLIYYSQIVNDFQKGDIAEGYSVSREKKESFPLTVTSAQKNPTAFYLCASSPPGLAAFFGQGTRLTVV.

V and J are TRBV5-6 and TRBJ2-4; tentatively, D is TRBD1 or TRBD2 (6 bases each). CDR1 is SGHDT, CDR2 YYEEEE, per germline. V dropped 3 bases and J dropped 8 bases, with 18 bases sitting between them. This CDR3 is 15 amino acids long. In nucleotides, the CDR3 is TGTGCCAGCAGCTGGGGGGCGAGAGGAAGATACATTCAGTACTTC. It translates to CASSWGARGRYIQYF.

At least ten counts were recorded for this clonotype. The chain joins TRBV6-1 to TRBJ1-5; 8 nucleotides line up with TRBD1. Germline CDR1 reads MNHNS; CDR2 reads SASEGT. With V trimmed by 2 bases and J by 6 bases, 6 bases remained unmatched. This CDR3 region has 15 residues. CDR3 residues: CASSETGTGRQPQHF. DNA of the CDR3: TGTGCCAGCAGTGAAACCGGGACAGGACGTCAGCCCCAGCATTTT.